This is a list of T cell receptor beta chains from one sample in a study of beta chain features in type 1 diabetes. Generated by immunoSEQ multiplex PCR, the TCRdb table keeps only in-frame clones and is missing some. The data show about 710,000 clones, around 15% seen once. Sequenced material: naive CD4+ T cells from blood. The origin of the receptors is a man younger than 35 with type 1 diabetes. Both conserved end residues are part of each CDR3. Fields, in order: J gene, D gene, clone size, V gene, CDR3 protein, CDR3 DNA. D genes are given only for firm matches. Expanded clones get a size class; other rows say once, few or many, or leave the size out.

TRBJ1-4,-,few,TRBV18,CASSPRFPGVNEKLFF,TGTGCCAGCTCACCGAGATTTCCAGGGGTTAATGAAAAACTGTTTTTT
TRBJ2-5,TRBD2,-,TRBV9,CASSGRRGSQETQYF,TGTGCCAGCAGCGGCCGGCGGGGGAGCCAAGAGACCCAGTACTTC
TRBJ2-1,-,-,TRBV10-3,CAISERWSSYNEQFF,TGTGCCATCAGTGAGAGGTGGAGCTCCTACAATGAGCAGTTCTTC
TRBJ2-1,-,-,TRBV5-1,CASSPKRDISYNEQFF,TGCGCCAGCAGCCCCAAGCGGGACATCTCCTACAATGAGCAGTTCTTC
TRBJ2-1,-,few,TRBV7-3,CASSASRTSSEQFF,TGTGCCAGCAGCGCTTCCCGAACAAGTAGTGAGCAGTTCTTC
TRBJ2-1,TRBD1,once,TRBV9,CASSVGDRAYNEQFF,TGTGCCAGCAGCGTCGGTGACAGGGCATACAATGAGCAGTTCTTC
TRBJ2-6,-,-,TRBV4-3,CASSPSPRGSLQGRFRANVLTF,TGCGCCAGCAGCCCGTCCCCCCGCGGGTCCTTACAGGGGAGGTTCCGGGCCAACGTCCTGACTTTC
TRBJ1-3,-,few,TRBV10-3,CAISGGTNSGNTIYF,TGTGCCATCAGTGGAGGCACAAACTCTGGAAACACCATATATTTT
TRBJ2-1,TRBD2,-,TRBV10-3,CAISVLAGGPGEQFF,TGTGCCATCAGCGTACTAGCGGGAGGGCCGGGTGAGCAGTTCTTC
TRBJ2-2,-,-,TRBV7-9,CASSLRQGSTGELFF,TGTGCCAGCAGCCTGAGGCAGGGGAGCACCGGGGAGCTGTTTTTT
TRBJ2-6,TRBD1,-,TRBV2,CASSVTGTGANVLTF,TGTGCCAGCAGTGTGACAGGGACTGGGGCCAACGTCCTGACTTTC
TRBJ1-1,-,-,TRBV5-1,CASSLADLRSTEAFF,TGCGCCAGCAGCTTAGCGGACCTAAGGAGCACTGAAGCTTTCTTT
TRBJ2-6,-,-,TRBV30,CAWNRGANVLTF,TGTGCCTGGAATCGCGGGGCCAACGTCCTGACTTTC
TRBJ2-5,-,-,TRBV29-1,CSVTRVQETQYF,TGCAGCGTTACGAGGGTTCAAGAGACCCAGTACTTC
TRBJ2-5,TRBD2,-,TRBV27,CASSLSDGRWETQYF,TGTGCCAGCAGTTTATCAGACGGGAGGTGGGAGACCCAGTACTTC
TRBJ2-1,-,few,TRBV9,CASSVDPALLYEQFF,TGTGCCAGCAGCGTAGATCCAGCTCTACTCTATGAGCAGTTCTTC
TRBJ2-5,TRBD1,few,TRBV10-3,CAIQDRGGETQYF,TGTGCCATTCAGGACAGGGGAGGAGAGACCCAGTACTTC
TRBJ2-7,TRBD1,-,TRBV5-4,CASSLAGQGAYEQYF,TGTGCCAGCAGCTTGGCCGGACAGGGGGCCTACGAGCAGTACTTC
TRBJ2-2,-,-,TRBV11-1,CASSFQANTGELFF,TGTGCCAGCAGCTTCCAAGCGAACACCGGGGAGCTGTTTTTT
TRBJ2-2,TRBD1,few,TRBV4-3,CASSIQGATGELFF,TGCGCCAGCAGCATACAGGGGGCTACCGGGGAGCTGTTTTTT
TRBJ2-7,TRBD1,-,TRBV5-4,CASSLTGGVGREQYF,TGTGCCAGCAGCTTGACAGGGGGTGTGGGCCGCGAGCAGTACTTC
TRBJ2-5,TRBD1,few,TRBV7-9,CASSAQGAGETQYF,TGTGCCAGCAGCGCGCAGGGGGCCGGTGAGACCCAGTACTTC
TRBJ2-7,TRBD2,-,TRBV4-1,CASSPGLTGTSGIGEQYF,TGCGCCAGCAGCCCCGGATTAACCGGGACTAGCGGGATCGGCGAGCAGTACTTC
TRBJ1-1,-,-,TRBV5-1,CASSEGLGTEAFF,TGCGCCAGCAGTGAGGGGCTGGGGACTGAAGCTTTCTTT